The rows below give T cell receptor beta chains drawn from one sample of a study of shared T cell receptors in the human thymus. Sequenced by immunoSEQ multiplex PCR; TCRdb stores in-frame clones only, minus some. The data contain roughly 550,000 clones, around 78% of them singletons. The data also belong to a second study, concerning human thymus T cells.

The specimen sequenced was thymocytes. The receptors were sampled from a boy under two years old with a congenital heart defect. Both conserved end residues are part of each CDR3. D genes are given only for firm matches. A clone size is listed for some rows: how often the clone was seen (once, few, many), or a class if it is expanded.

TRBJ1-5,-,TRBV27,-,CASSPTIPRHNSNQPQHF,TGTGCCAGCAGTCCTACGATTCCTCGACATAATAGCAATCAGCCCCAGCATTTT
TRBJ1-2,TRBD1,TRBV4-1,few,CASSQAAGGDYGYTF,TGCGCCAGCAGCCAAGCGGCAGGGGGCGACTATGGCTACACCTTC
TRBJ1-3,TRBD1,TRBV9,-,CASSVELFGTGDGNTIYF,TGTGCCAGCAGCGTAGAGCTATTCGGGACAGGGGATGGAAACACCATATATTTT
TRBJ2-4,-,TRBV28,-,CASTPMMGGKAKNIQYF,TGTGCCAGCACCCCTATGATGGGGGGTAAAGCCAAAAACATTCAGTACTTC
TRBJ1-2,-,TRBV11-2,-,CASSLLAGEGYGYTF,TGTGCCAGCAGCTTACTGGCAGGGGAAGGCTATGGCTACACCTTC
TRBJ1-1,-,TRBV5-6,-,CASSLGGNTEAFF,TGTGCCAGCAGCTTAGGAGGGAACACTGAAGCTTTCTTT
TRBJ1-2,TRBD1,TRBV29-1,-,CSAPTGGGYTF,TGCAGCGCCCCCACAGGGGGAGGCTACACCTTC
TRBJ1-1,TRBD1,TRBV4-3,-,CASSLQGAKEAFF,TGCGCCAGCAGCCTCCAGGGGGCGAAGGAAGCTTTCTTT
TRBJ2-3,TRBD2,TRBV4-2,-,CASSQVKAGVSDTQYF,TGTGCCAGCAGCCAAGTAAAAGCGGGAGTTTCAGATACGCAGTATTTT
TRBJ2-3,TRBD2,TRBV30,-,CAWSNTRDIAGSTDTQYF,TGTGCCTGGAGTAACACTAGGGATATAGCGGGAAGCACAGATACGCAGTATTTT
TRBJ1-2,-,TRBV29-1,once,CSAPGEYANYGYTF,TGCAGCGCCCCAGGGGAATATGCTAACTATGGCTACACCTTC
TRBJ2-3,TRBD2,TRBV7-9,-,CASSFRLAGVSDTQYF,TGTGCCAGCAGCTTTCGGCTAGCGGGAGTCTCAGATACGCAGTATTTT
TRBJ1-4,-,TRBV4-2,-,CASSPEGVTNEKLFF,TGTGCCAGCAGCCCCGAGGGGGTAACTAATGAAAAACTGTTTTTT
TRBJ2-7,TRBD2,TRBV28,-,CASSLMGGYEQYF,TGTGCCAGCAGTTTGATGGGGGGGTACGAGCAGTACTTC
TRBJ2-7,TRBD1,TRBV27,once,CASSWGTGGSYEQYF,TGTGCCAGCAGTTGGGGGACAGGGGGTTCCTACGAGCAGTACTTC
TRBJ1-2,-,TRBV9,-,CASSPPQGADYGYTF,TGTGCCAGCAGCCCCCCCCAGGGCGCAGACTATGGCTACACCTTC
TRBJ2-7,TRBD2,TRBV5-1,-,CASSFRLAGAYEQYF,TGCGCCAGCAGCTTCCGACTAGCGGGAGCCTACGAGCAGTACTTC
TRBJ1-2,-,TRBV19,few,CASSIVGAYGYTF,TGTGCCAGTAGTATTGTGGGGGCCTATGGCTACACCTTC
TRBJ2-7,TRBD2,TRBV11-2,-,CASSLDRTGGCEQYF,TGTGCCAGCAGCTTAGATCGAACGGGAGGGTGCGAGCAGTACTTC
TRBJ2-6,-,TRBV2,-,CASSPTGEGGAAF,TGTGCCAGCAGTCCGACAGGGGAGGGGGGGGCGGCTTTC